These 28 T cell receptor beta chains were sequenced from one sample in a study of T-cell memory formation after mild COVID-19. TCRdb independently ran MiXCR on the 5' RACE reads; one entry per CDR3 protein. Counted here are under 300,000 distinct CDR3 sequences, around 15% occurring once; the ten biggest clones make up around 23%. Sample: PBMCs or a T cell subset sorted from them (not recorded which). These receptors all come from a man aged 18 to 30 who had mild COVID-19 (a few samples of this study predate the infection). Cell type and time point are not known.

In this sample, this clonotype turned up a few times. The chain recombines TRBV27 with TRBJ2-7, with 12 positions matching TRBD1. V lost 2 bases to trimming and J lost 5 bases; unmatched junction nucleotides: 4. Germline loops: CDR1 MNHEY, CDR2 SMNVEV (reference sequence). There are 15 residues in the CDR3. The DNA for the CDR3 is TGTGCCAGCAGTTTAACAGGGACAGGGGGCAACGAGCAGTACTTC. It yields the protein CASSLTGTGGNEQYF.

The chain recombines TRBV11-2 with TRBJ2-5, with 12 bases that match TRBD2. The CDR3 spans 18 residues. The germline CDR1 and CDR2 sequences are SGHAT and FQNNGV. Trimming at V came to 4 bases and at J to 0 bases, leaving 9 bases not matched to a gene. The CDR3 reads CASSYGSSGGAYQETQYF. CDR3 sequence (DNA): TGTGCCAGCAGCTATGGGTCTAGCGGGGGGGCCTACCAAGAGACCCAGTACTTC.

CDR3 sequence: CASSLVAGDNEQFF. The CDR3 DNA reads as TGTGCCAGCAGCTTGGTAGCGGGGGACAATGAGCAGTTCTTC. This chain connects TRBV7-9 to TRBJ2-1; 9 positions match TRBD2. CDR3 size: 14 residues. The germline gives CDR1 SEHNR, CDR2 FQNEAQ (reference sequence). V gave up 3 bases and J gave up 5 bases; unmatched junction bases: 2. Full variable domain (missing parts from reference TRBV7-9 and TRBJ2-1): DTGVSQNPRHKITKRGQNVTFRCDPISEHNRLYWYRQTLGQGPEFLTYFQNEAQLEKSRLLSDRFSAERPKGSFSTLEIQRTEQGDSAMYLCASSLVAGDNEQFFGPGTRLTVL.

The sample holds a few counts of this clonotype. V usage is TRBV7-7 and J usage is TRBJ2-7, with 9 bases that match TRBD2. Germline loops: CDR1 SSHAT, CDR2 FNYEAQ (reference sequence). The CDR3 loop spans 15 amino acids. V dropped 5 bases and J dropped 2; count of bases not matched to a gene: 7. The CDR3 DNA follows: TGTGCCAGCAGCCCCTCTAGCGGGGCCCCCTACGAGCAGTACTTC. Its protein is CASSPSSGAPYEQYF.

The gene calls are TRBV7-2 and TRBJ2-3; 9 bases are a match to TRBD1. V dropped 5 bases and J dropped 5; count of bases not matched to a gene: 8. Per germline, CDR1 SGHTA and CDR2 FQGNSA. This CDR3 comprises 15 residues. CDR3 bases: TGTGCCAGCAGCGATTTCGGGACAGGGAGAGATACGCAGTATTTT. Its protein is CASSDFGTGRDTQYF.

This clonotype was detected a few times. The rearrangement links TRBV12-3 or TRBV12-4 to TRBJ2-2; D remains unclear. CDR3 length: 15 amino acids. The V and J ends lost 6 bases and 0 bases respectively, with 11 bases between them. DNA of the CDR3: TGTGCCAGCAGCCCTACACTATCGAACACCGGGGAGCTGTTTTTT. Its translation: CASSPTLSNTGELFF.

The CDR3 DNA sequence: TGTGCCAGCAGCTTAACAGGGGCTGGCACAGATACGCAGTATTTT. Amino acid sequence: CASSLTGAGTDTQYF. This chain uses TRBV7-3 with TRBJ2-3; possible D gene TRBD1, 5 bases. CDR3 length equals 15 residues. The ends were cut back, 0 bases at V and 1 base at J, with 8 bases in the middle. Germline lookup yields CDR1 SGHTA and CDR2 FQGTGA.

This clonotype was seen only a few times. The chain has TRBV5-8 and TRBJ2-5; no clear D gene. Looked up from germline, CDR1 is SGHTS and CDR2 is YDEGEE. Trimming stripped 4 bases from V and 6 bases from J, with 13 bases between. The CDR3 length is 13 residues. CDR3 coding DNA: TGTGCCAGCAGCCCCGAGACTTGGAAGACCCAGTACTTC. This encodes CASSPETWKTQYF.

This clonotype came up a few times. The rearrangement links TRBV4-1 to TRBJ1-3; D ambiguous. This CDR3 spans 16 amino acids. CDR1 and CDR2 from the germline V gene are MGHRA and YSYEKL. Between the trimmed V and J ends, which lost 6 bases and 8 bases, there was a span of 23 bases. The CDR3 sequence: CASRGFRRETGDTIYF. The CDR3, as DNA: TGCGCCAGCAGGGGCTTTCGGAGGGAGACCGGAGACACCATATATTTT.

Details on this clonotype: A junction boundary mismatches the germline segment, possibly from a read error. The genes are TRBV7-2 and TRBJ2-3; D perhaps matches TRBD2 (6 bases). CDR1 SGHTA and CDR2 FQGNSA come from the germline V gene. The CDR3 spans 15 residues. CDR3 in DNA: TGTGCCAGCGACTTCGGGGCCACTAGCACAGATAAGCAGTATTTT. Protein: CASDFGATSTDKQYF.

This clonotype showed up just a few times. In DNA, the CDR3 is TGTGCCAGCAGTCTCAGCCTAAACTCGTACCAAGAGACCCAGTACTTC. It codes for CASSLSLNSYQETQYF. This chain links TRBV27 with TRBJ2-5; D call uncertain. Germline V gives CDR1 MNHEY, CDR2 SMNVEV (reference sequence). The CDR3 spans 16 residues. V lost 5 bases, J lost 0 bases, and 16 bases lay in between.

This clonotype was seen only a few times. The chain carries TRBV29-1 and TRBJ2-5; 10 bases match TRBD1. There are 13 residues in the CDR3. Germline V gene sequence: CDR1 SQVTM, CDR2 ANQGSEA. V trimming: 7 bases; J trimming: 2 bases; junction bases outside the gene matches: 4. The CDR3 DNA reads as TGCAGCGCCAAGGGACAGGGGCAAGAGACCCAGTACTTC. It is translated as CSAKGQGQETQYF.

This chain links TRBV12-5 with TRBJ2-1, with 8 bases aligning to TRBD2. V was pared by 9 bases and J by 5 bases, with 9 bases of the junction left unmatched. This CDR3 has 14 amino acids. Germline CDR1 LGHNT, CDR2 FRNRAP. CDR3 nucleotides: TGTGCTAGAGGCGGTAGGCGGGGGGACAATGAGCAGTTCTTC. Translated, it gives CARGGRRGDNEQFF.

This clonotype was seen at least ten times. This chain uses TRBV20-1 with TRBJ1-6; no clear D gene. Trimming took off 4 bases at V and 7 bases at J, with 11 bases between the two ends. The germline CDR1 and CDR2 sequences are DFQATT and SNEGSKA (reference sequence). This CDR3 spans 13 amino acids. As DNA, the CDR3 is TGCAGTGCTAACTTCGGGCCCAATTCACCCCTCCACTTT. Translating it yields CSANFGPNSPLHF.

This rearrangement joins TRBV7-9 to TRBJ2-5; 7 positions agree with TRBD2. Per germline, CDR1 SEHNR and CDR2 FQNEAQ (reference sequence). V trimming: 5 bases; J trimming: 5 bases; junction bases outside the gene matches: 11. This CDR3 has 15 residues. The DNA of the CDR3 is TGTGCCAGCAGCGCCCCTACCGGGGGGTGGGAGACCCAGTACTTC. It specifies CASSAPTGGWETQYF.

The rearrangement links TRBV7-2 to TRBJ2-4, with 7 bases that match TRBD1. Germline V gene data show CDR1 as SGHTA and CDR2 as FQGNSA. The CDR3 length is 14 residues. J lost 7 bases, V lost 5 bases, and 8 bases had no gene match. The CDR3 DNA reads TGTGCCAGCAGCCAGACAGGGACGAACAACATTCAGTACTTC. This codes for CASSQTGTNNIQYF.

This clonotype was counted many times. CDR3 nucleotides: TGCGCCAGCAGCCAAGAGGGTTCGGGTCATCAGCCCCAGCATTTT. As protein: CASSQEGSGHQPQHF. The chain recombines TRBV4-1 with TRBJ1-5; D unclear. Per the germline V gene, CDR1 is MGHRA and CDR2 is YSYEKL. This CDR3 is 15 amino acids long. Trimming left V 0 bases short and J 5 bases short, with 11 bases between.

This clonotype was counted only a few times. The rearrangement links TRBV11-2 to TRBJ2-5; 7 bases are shared with TRBD1. With 1 base clipped from V and 1 base from J, the junction kept 6 bases outside the gene matches. The CDR3 loop spans 16 amino acids. The germline CDR1 and CDR2 sequences are SGHAT and FQNNGV. For the CDR3, the DNA is TGTGCCAGCAGCTTAGTCGGACAGGTGATCCAAGAGACCCAGTACTTC. Its protein product is CASSLVGQVIQETQYF. The variable domain in full, completed from reference TRBV11-2 and TRBJ2-5, reads EAGVAQSPRYKIIEKRQSVAFWCNPISGHATLYWYQQILGQGPKLLIQFQNNGVVDDSQLPKDRFSAERLKGVDSTLKIQPAKLEDSAVYLCASSLVGQVIQETQYFGPGTRLLVL.

This chain connects TRBV9 to TRBJ1-6; D possibly corresponds to TRBD1 (5 bases). Trimming shortened V by 1 base and J by 10 bases, and 9 bases separated the two germline ends. Germline V gene lookup returns CDR1 SGDLS and CDR2 YYNGEE. This CDR3 comprises 13 residues. In DNA, the CDR3 is TGTGCCAGCAGCGTAAAACAGGCCTCACCCCTCCACTTT. Amino acid sequence: CASSVKQASPLHF.

The chain couples TRBV6-5 to TRBJ2-7; 7 bases are a match to TRBD2. The V and J ends lost 0 bases and 7 bases, in that order; junction bases with no gene match: 9. The CDR3 sequence is 15 residues long. Per germline, CDR1 MNHEY and CDR2 SVGAGI. This CDR3 reads CASSYSSGAPREQYF. CDR3 DNA sequence: TGTGCCAGCAGTTACTCGAGCGGGGCTCCGCGAGAGCAGTACTTC.

The chain recombines TRBV20-1 with TRBJ1-2; 8 bases map to TRBD1. With 6 bases clipped from V and 0 bases from J, the junction kept 18 bases outside the gene matches. Germline V gene sequence: CDR1 DFQATT, CDR2 SNEGSKA (reference sequence). This CDR3 has 18 amino acids. CDR3 sequence: CSAIAPGQVMRANYGYTF. DNA for the CDR3: TGCAGTGCAATCGCCCCGGGACAGGTTATGAGAGCTAACTATGGCTACACCTTC.

This clonotype turned up a few times. The rearrangement uses TRBV6-1 and TRBJ2-2; 7 bases align to TRBD2. The trim removed 5 bases at V and 6 bases at J, leaving 6 bases unmatched. This CDR3 has 14 amino acids. Germline V gene data show CDR1 as MNHNS and CDR2 as SASEGT. This CDR3 is CASSPYGGAGELFF. The CDR3 DNA sequence: TGTGCCAGCAGTCCCTATGGGGGGGCCGGGGAGCTGTTTTTT.

The rearrangement joins TRBV4-1 to TRBJ2-5, with D perhaps matching TRBD1 (5 bases). The CDR3 has 16 amino acids. V gave up 1 base and J gave up 0 bases, with 12 bases separating them. Per germline, CDR1 MGHRA and CDR2 YSYEKL. The CDR3 nucleotides read TGCGCCAGCAGCCAAGTTGGAAGGGGATACCAAGAGACCCAGTACTTC. It encodes CASSQVGRGYQETQYF.

This clonotype has just a few counts. The gene calls are TRBV5-1 and TRBJ2-2; 9 bases agree with TRBD1. Germline-derived CDR1 and CDR2 are SGHRS and YFSETQ. The V gene end was trimmed by 4 bases and the J gene end by 2 bases; junction bases not matched to a gene: 6. The CDR3 has 16 residues. The CDR3 sequence is CASSRGTGYNTGELFF. CDR3 in DNA: TGCGCCAGCAGCCGCGGGACAGGGTATAACACCGGGGAGCTGTTTTTT.

The rearrangement uses TRBV7-9 and TRBJ2-3; D is possibly TRBD1 or TRBD2 (5 bases each). CDR1 and CDR2 (germline): SEHNR, FQNEAQ (reference sequence). V was shortened by 3 bases and J by 2 bases, with 21 bases between the two germline ends. The length of the CDR3 is 18 residues. This CDR3 reads CASSFQGPRVRDTDTQYF. The CDR3 region has the DNA TGTGCCAGCAGCTTTCAGGGCCCAAGGGTTCGGGACACAGATACGCAGTATTTT.

The chain combines TRBV6-5 with TRBJ2-3; TRBD2 aligns across 10 bases. Germline V CDR1 and CDR2: MNHEY, SVGAGI. The V segment lost 2 bases and the J segment 5 bases; nucleotides outside the gene matches: 4. The CDR3 is 15 amino acids. The CDR3 sequence is CASSYRAGGGDTQYF. Written as DNA, the CDR3 is TGTGCCAGCAGTTACAGAGCGGGGGGGGGAGATACGCAGTATTTT.

This clonotype was counted between two and nine times. The chain recombines TRBV5-1 with TRBJ2-2; the D gene is possibly TRBD2 (5 bases). The ends were cut back, 0 bases at V and 4 bases at J, with 16 bases in the middle. This CDR3 contains 17 residues. Germline CDR1 is SGHRS and CDR2 is YFSETQ. CDR3 sequence: CASSLVLDGRATGELFF. CDR3 coding DNA: TGCGCCAGCAGCTTGGTCCTGGACGGGCGGGCCACCGGGGAGCTGTTTTTT.

CDR3 region: CATKIGQSTDTQYF. For the CDR3, the DNA is TGTGCCACCAAGATCGGACAGTCCACAGATACGCAGTATTTT. The chain combines TRBV2 with TRBJ2-3; D may be TRBD1 (6 bases). Germline lookup yields CDR1 SNHLY and CDR2 FYNNEI. The V and J ends lost 10 bases and 2 bases respectively, with 16 bases between them. The CDR3 sequence is 14 residues long. Combining the CDR3 with reference TRBV2 and TRBJ2-3 gives the whole variable domain EPEVTQTPSHQVTQMGQEVILRCVPISNHLYFYWYRQILGQKVEFLVSFYNNEISEKSEIFDDQFSVERPDGSNFTLKIRSTKLEDSAMYFCATKIGQSTDTQYFGPGTRLTVL.